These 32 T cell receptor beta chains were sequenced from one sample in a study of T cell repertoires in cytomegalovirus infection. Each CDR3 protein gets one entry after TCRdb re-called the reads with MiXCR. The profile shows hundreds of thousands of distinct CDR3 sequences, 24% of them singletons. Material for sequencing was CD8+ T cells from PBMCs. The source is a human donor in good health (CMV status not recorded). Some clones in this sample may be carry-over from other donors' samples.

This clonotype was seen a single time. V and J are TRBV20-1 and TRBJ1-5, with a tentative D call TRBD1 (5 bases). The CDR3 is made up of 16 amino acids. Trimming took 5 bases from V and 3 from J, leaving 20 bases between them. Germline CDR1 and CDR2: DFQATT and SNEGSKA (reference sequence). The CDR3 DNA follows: TGCAGTGCTTTCCCCAAGACAGCCTGGGTCAATCAGCCCCAGCATTTT. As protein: CSAFPKTAWVNQPQHF.

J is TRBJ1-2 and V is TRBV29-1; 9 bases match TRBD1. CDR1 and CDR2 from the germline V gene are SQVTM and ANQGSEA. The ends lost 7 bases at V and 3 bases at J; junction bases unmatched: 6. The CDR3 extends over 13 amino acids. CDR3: CSATGGSDYGYTF. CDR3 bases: TGCAGCGCAACAGGGGGCAGTGACTATGGCTACACCTTC.

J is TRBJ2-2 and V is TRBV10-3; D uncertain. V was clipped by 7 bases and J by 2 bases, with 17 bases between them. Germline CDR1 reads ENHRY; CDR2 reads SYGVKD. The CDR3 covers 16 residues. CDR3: CAIKNTAAINTGELFF. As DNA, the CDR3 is TGTGCCATCAAGAACACCGCCGCCATCAACACCGGGGAGCTGTTTTTT.

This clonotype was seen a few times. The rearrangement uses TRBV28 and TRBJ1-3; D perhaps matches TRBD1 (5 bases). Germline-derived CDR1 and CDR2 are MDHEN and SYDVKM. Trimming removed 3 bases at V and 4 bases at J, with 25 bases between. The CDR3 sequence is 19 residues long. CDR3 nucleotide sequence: TGTGCCAGCAGTTTGAGAGGGGCAGCAATACTCACCACAGGAAACACCATATATTTT. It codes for CASSLRGAAILTTGNTIYF.

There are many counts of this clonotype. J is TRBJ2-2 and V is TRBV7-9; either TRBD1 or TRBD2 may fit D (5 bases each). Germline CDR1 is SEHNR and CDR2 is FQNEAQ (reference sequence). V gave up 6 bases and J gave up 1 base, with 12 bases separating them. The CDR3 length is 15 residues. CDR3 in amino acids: CASRAGTLNTGELFF. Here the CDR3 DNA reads TGTGCCAGCAGAGCCGGGACCCTGAACACCGGGGAGCTGTTTTTT.

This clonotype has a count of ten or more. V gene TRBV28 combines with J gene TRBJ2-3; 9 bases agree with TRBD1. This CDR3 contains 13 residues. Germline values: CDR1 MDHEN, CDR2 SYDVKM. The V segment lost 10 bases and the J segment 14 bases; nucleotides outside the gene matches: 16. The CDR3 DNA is TGTGCCACTTTCCGGGACAGGGTGGAGAGAGGGTATTTT. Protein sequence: CATFRDRVERGYF.

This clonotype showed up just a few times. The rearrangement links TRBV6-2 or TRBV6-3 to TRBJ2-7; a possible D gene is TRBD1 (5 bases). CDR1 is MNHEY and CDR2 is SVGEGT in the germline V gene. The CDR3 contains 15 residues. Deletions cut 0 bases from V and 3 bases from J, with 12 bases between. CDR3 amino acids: CASSYSKGIGYEQYF. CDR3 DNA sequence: TGTGCCAGCAGTTACTCGAAGGGGATCGGCTACGAGCAGTACTTC.

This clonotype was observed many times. The CDR3 sequence: CASSLFLRTGGEGDTQYF. CDR3 nucleotide sequence: TGTGCCAGCAGTTTATTCCTCAGGACAGGGGGCGAAGGAGATACGCAGTATTTT. The gene calls are TRBV28 and TRBJ2-3; TRBD1 matches 11 bases. The CDR3 is 18 amino acids. Germline CDR1 reads MDHEN; CDR2 reads SYDVKM. Trimming removed 1 base from V and 5 bases from J; junction bases left unmatched: 11. The full variable domain, with the rest looked up from reference TRBV28 and TRBJ2-3, is DVKVTQSSRYLVKRTGEKVFLECVQDMDHENMFWYRQDPGLGLRLIYFSYDVKMKEKGDIPEGYSVSREKKERFSLILESASTNQTSMYLCASSLFLRTGGEGDTQYFGPGTRLTVL.

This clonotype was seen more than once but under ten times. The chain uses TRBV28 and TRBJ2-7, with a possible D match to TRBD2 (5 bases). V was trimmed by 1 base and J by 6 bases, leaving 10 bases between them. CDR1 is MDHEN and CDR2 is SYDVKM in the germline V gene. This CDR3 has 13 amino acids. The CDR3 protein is CASSLLRAGEQYV. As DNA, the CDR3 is TGTGCCAGCAGTTTATTAAGGGCGGGCGAGCAGTACGTC.

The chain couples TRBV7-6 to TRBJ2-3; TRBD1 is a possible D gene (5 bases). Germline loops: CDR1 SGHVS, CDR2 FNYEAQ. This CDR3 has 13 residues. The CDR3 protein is CVREQVGTDTQYF. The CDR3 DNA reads TGTGTCAGGGAACAGGTCGGCACAGATACGCAGTATTTT.

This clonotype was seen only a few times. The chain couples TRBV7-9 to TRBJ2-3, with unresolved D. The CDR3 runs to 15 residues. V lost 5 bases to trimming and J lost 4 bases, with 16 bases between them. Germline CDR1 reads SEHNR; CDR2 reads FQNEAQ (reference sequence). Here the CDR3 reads CASSLLVTVSDTQYF. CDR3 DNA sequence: TGTGCCAGCAGCCTACTGGTTACAGTGTCAGATACGCAGTATTTT. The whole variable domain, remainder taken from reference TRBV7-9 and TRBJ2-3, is DTGVSQNPRHKITKRGQNVTFRCDPISEHNRLYWYRQTLGQGPEFLTYFQNEAQLEKSRLLSDRFSAERPKGSFSTLEIQRTEQGDSAMYLCASSLLVTVSDTQYFGPGTRLTVL.

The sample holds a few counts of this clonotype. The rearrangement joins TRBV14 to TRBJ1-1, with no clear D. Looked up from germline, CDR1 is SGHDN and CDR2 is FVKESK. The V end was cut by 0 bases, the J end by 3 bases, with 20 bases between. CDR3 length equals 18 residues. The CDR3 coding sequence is TGTGCCAGCAGCCAAGATGGGTTCGTGCCAGAGGCCCACACTGAAGCTTTCTTT. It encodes CASSQDGFVPEAHTEAFF.

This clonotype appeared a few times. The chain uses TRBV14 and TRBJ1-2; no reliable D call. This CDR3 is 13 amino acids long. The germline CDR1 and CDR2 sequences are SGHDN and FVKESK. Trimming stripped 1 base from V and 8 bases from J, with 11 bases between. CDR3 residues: CASSQGFGRGYTF. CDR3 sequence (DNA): TGTGCCAGCAGCCAAGGCTTCGGGAGGGGCTACACCTTC.

The CDR3 protein is CASTPDGLSYEQYF. The CDR3, as DNA: TGTGCCAGCACCCCGGACGGCCTCTCCTACGAGCAGTACTTC. The chain couples TRBV13 to TRBJ2-7; unclear D gene. The CDR3 consists of 14 residues. V dropped 7 bases and J dropped 0 bases, with 13 bases sitting between them. CDR1 PRHDT and CDR2 FYEKMQ come from the germline V gene (reference sequence).

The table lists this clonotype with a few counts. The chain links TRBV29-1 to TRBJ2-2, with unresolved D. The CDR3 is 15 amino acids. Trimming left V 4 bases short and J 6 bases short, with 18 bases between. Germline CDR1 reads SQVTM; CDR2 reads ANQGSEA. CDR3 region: CSVGLTVGYSGELFF. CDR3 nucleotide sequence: TGCAGCGTTGGACTCACTGTAGGGTACTCCGGGGAGCTGTTTTTT.

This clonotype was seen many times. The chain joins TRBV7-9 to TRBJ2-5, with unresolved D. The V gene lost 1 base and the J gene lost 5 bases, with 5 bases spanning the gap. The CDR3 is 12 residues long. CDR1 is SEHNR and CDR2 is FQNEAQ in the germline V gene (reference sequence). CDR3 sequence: CASSLEWETQYF. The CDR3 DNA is TGTGCCAGCAGCTTAGAATGGGAGACCCAGTACTTC.

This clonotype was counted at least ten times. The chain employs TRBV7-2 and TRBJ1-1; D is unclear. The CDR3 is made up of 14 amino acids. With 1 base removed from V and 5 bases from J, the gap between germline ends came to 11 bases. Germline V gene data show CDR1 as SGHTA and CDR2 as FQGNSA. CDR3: CASSLVSLGTEAFF. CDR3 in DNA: TGTGCCAGCAGCTTAGTATCCCTGGGGACTGAAGCTTTCTTT.

For the CDR3, the DNA is TGTGCCAGCGGGGGACTAGCGGGGACCTACGAGCAGTACGTC. Protein: CASGGLAGTYEQYV. This chain links TRBV25-1 with TRBJ2-7, with TRBD2 matching over 13 bases. V was clipped by 8 bases and J by 2 bases; unmatched bases: 3. Looked up from germline, CDR1 is MGHDK and CDR2 is SYGVNS. The CDR3 is 14 amino acids.

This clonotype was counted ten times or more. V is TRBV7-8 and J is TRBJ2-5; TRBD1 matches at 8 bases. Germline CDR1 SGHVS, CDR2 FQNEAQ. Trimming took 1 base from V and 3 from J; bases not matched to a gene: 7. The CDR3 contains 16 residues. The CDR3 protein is CASSLVGTGEEETQYF. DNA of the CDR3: TGTGCCAGCAGCTTAGTTGGGACAGGAGAAGAAGAGACCCAGTACTTC. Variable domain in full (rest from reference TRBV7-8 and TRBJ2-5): GAGVSQSPRYKVAKRGQDVALRCDPISGHVSLFWYQQALGQGPEFLTYFQNEAQLDKSGLPSDRFFAERPEGSVSTLKIQRTQQEDSAVYLCASSLVGTGEEETQYFGPGTRLLVL.

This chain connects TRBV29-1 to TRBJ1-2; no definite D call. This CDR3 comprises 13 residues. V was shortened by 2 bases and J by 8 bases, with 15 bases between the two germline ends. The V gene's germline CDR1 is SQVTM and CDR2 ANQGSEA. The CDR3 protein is CSVEWSEEVGYTF. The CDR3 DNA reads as TGCAGCGTTGAATGGTCGGAGGAGGTGGGCTACACCTTC.

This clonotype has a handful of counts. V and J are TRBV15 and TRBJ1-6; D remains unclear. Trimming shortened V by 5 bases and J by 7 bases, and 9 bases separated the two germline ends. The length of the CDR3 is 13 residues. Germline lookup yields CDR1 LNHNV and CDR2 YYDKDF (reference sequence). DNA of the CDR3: TGTGCCACCAGCGCCACCCTCAATTCACCCCTCCACTTT. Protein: CATSATLNSPLHF.

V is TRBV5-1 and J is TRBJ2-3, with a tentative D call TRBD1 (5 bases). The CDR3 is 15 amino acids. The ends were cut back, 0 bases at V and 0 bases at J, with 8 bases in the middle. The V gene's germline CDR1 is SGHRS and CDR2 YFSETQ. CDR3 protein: CASSLEGMSTDTQYF. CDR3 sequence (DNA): TGCGCCAGCAGCTTGGAGGGGATGAGCACAGATACGCAGTATTTT.

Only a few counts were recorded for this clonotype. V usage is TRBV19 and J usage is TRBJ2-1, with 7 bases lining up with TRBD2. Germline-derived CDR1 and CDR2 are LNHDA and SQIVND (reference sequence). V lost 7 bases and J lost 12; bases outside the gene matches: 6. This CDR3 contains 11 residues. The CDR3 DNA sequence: TGTGCCAGTACCGGAGCGGGATCGCAGTTCTTC. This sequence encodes CASTGAGSQFF.

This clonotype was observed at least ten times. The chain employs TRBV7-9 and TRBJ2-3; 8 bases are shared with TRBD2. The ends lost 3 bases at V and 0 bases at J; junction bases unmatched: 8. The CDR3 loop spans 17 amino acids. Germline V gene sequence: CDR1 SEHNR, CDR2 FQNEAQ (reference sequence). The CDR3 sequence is CASSFPQRGPSTDTQYF. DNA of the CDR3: TGTGCCAGCAGCTTTCCCCAGCGGGGGCCTAGCACAGATACGCAGTATTTT.

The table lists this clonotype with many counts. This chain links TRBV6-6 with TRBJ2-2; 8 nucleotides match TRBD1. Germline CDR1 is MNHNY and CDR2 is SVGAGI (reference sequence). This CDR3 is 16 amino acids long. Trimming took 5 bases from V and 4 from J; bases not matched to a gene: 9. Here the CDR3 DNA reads TGTGCCAGCAGTACATACGACAGGGGCGTCACCGGGGAGCTGTTTTTT. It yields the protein CASSTYDRGVTGELFF.

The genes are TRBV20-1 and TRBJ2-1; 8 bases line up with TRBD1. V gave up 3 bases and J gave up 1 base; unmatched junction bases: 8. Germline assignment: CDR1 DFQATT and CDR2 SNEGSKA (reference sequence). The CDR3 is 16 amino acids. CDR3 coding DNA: TGCAGTGCTAGCCACACCGGGACAGGTTCCTACAATGAGCAGTTCTTC. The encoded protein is CSASHTGTGSYNEQFF.

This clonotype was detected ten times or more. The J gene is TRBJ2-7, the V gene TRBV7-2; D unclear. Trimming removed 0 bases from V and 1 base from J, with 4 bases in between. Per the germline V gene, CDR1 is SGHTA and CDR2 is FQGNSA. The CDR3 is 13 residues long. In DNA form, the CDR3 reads TGTGCCAGCAGCTTAGCGAGGTCCTACGAGCAGTACTTC. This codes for CASSLARSYEQYF.

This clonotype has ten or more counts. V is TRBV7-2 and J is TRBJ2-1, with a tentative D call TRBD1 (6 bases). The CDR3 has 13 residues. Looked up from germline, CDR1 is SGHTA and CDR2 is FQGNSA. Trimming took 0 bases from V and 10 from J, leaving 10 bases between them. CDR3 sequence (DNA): TGTGCCAGCAGCTTAGCGCCGGGGACAGAGCAGTTCTTC. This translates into CASSLAPGTEQFF.

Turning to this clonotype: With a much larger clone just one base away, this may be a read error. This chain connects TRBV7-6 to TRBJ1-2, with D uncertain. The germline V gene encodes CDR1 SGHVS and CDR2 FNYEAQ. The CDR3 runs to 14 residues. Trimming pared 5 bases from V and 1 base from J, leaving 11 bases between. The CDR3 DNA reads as TGTGCCAGCAGCCTACGGCTGTTTAACTATGGCTACACCTTC. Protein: CASSLRLFNYGYTF.

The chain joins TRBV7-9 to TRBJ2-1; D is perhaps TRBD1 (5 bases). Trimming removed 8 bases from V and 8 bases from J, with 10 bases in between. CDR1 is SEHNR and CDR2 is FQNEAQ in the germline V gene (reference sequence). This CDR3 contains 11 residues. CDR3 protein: CASFQGDEQFF. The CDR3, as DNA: TGTGCCAGCTTCCAGGGTGATGAGCAGTTCTTC.

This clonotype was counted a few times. The CDR3 DNA follows: TGTGCCAGCAGCCCATACCCTATACTCGACTCCTACAATGAGCAGTTCTTC. Translating it yields CASSPYPILDSYNEQFF. This sequence joins TRBV7-9 and TRBJ2-1, with unresolved D. Germline CDR1 reads SEHNR; CDR2 reads FQNEAQ (reference sequence). The CDR3 extends over 17 amino acids. Trimming took off 5 bases at V and 0 bases at J, with 17 bases between the two ends.

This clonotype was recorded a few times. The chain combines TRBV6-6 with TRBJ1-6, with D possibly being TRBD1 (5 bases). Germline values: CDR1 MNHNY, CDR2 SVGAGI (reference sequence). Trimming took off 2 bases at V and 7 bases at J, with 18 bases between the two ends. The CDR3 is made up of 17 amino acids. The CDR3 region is CASSYQPGPQENSPLHF. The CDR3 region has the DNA TGTGCCAGCAGTTACCAGCCGGGACCGCAGGAAAATTCACCCCTCCACTTT.